The T cell receptor (beta chain) described here comes from a study of blood T cell repertoires in COVID-19. Whole-study context: Samples representing acute and convalescent COVID-19 were sourced from the United States, Italy and Spain.

The data were produced by immunoSEQ multiplex PCR, yet TCRdb's version contains in-frame clones alone and is incomplete. Of fewer than 95,000 clones listed, around nine tenths are singletons. Per the germline V gene, CDR1 is LNHDA and CDR2 is SQIVND (reference sequence). With 7 bases removed from V and 0 bases from J, the gap between germline ends came to 16 bases. The CDR3 consists of 16 residues. The specimen sequenced was peripheral blood. The rearrangement joins TRBV19 to TRBJ2-4; maybe TRBD1 (5 bases). The clonotype comes from an elderly woman with acute or convalescent COVID-19. CDR3 coding DNA: TGTGCCAGTACCAGGGCCGGTGACTTAGCCAAAAACATTCAGTACTTC. Translation gives CASTRAGDLAKNIQYF.